The 31 T cell receptor beta chains reported below all come from one sample, sequenced in a study of cytomegalovirus exposure and HLA in healthy donors. The protocol was immunoSEQ multiplex PCR, while the TCRdb copy is restricted to in-frame clones and leaves out a portion. The repertoire consists of 150,000 to 200,000 clones, with roughly 86% occurring once and the leading ten covering more than 1.2%. Sequencing was performed on PBMCs. These receptors all stem from a woman aged 18 to 35 in good health and CMV-seronegative.

CDR3 nucleotide sequence: TGTGCCAGCAGTTATACTTGGAGAGTGCAGAACACTGAAGCTTTCTTT. Residues: CASSYTWRVQNTEAFF. The chain has TRBV6-5 and TRBJ1-1, with no clear D. The V gene lost 3 bases and the J gene lost 1 base, with 15 bases spanning the gap. The CDR3 contains 16 residues. Germline loops: CDR1 MNHEY, CDR2 SVGAGI.

The genes are TRBV18 and TRBJ1-5; D call uncertain. The CDR3 has 14 residues. Trimming shortened V by 2 bases and J by 6 bases, and 11 bases separated the two germline ends. Per the germline V gene, CDR1 is KGHSH and CDR2 is LQKENI. The chain's CDR3 is CASSPTISGQPQHF. CDR3 sequence (DNA): TGTGCCAGCTCACCAACAATATCGGGTCAGCCCCAGCATTTT.

V gene TRBV18 combines with J gene TRBJ2-7; D remains ambiguous. There are 14 residues in the CDR3. V lost 0 bases and J lost 5, with 11 bases in between. Germline V gives CDR1 KGHSH, CDR2 LQKENI. CDR3 residues: CASSPPLSTNEQYF. The CDR3 nucleotides are TGTGCCAGCTCACCACCTCTCTCGACAAACGAGCAGTACTTC.

V gene TRBV7-9 combines with J gene TRBJ1-4; 9 bases are a match to TRBD1. CDR1 and CDR2 from the germline V gene are SEHNR and FQNEAQ (reference sequence). The junction had 1 base not matched to a gene; V was cut back by 3 bases and J by 8 bases. CDR3 length: 13 amino acids. The CDR3 nucleotides read TGTGCCAGCAGCTTCGGACAGGGGGAAAAACTGTTTTTT. As protein: CASSFGQGEKLFF.

The rearrangement links TRBV6-6 to TRBJ2-7, with TRBD1 matching 11 bases. Germline V gives CDR1 MNHNY, CDR2 SVGAGI (reference sequence). Germline trimming cut 0 bases from V and 4 bases from J; bases unmatched to any gene: 5. The CDR3 is 16 residues long. CDR3 in DNA: TGTGCCAGCAGTTACTCAGGGCGGGACAGGGGGTACGAGCAGTACTTC. Its translation: CASSYSGRDRGYEQYF.

The genes are TRBV29-1 and TRBJ1-4; D is perhaps TRBD1 (5 bases). The CDR3 runs to 13 residues. The V gene lost 3 bases and the J gene lost 7 bases, with 12 bases spanning the gap. Looked up from germline, CDR1 is SQVTM and CDR2 is ANQGSEA. The CDR3 loop is CSVEGLGAEKLFF. CDR3 DNA sequence: TGCAGCGTTGAGGGTCTTGGGGCTGAAAAACTGTTTTTT.

This rearrangement joins TRBV7-9 to TRBJ2-7, with TRBD1 matching over 9 bases. The CDR3 runs 12 residues. The germline CDR1 and CDR2 sequences are SEHNR and FQNEAQ (reference sequence). Trimming removed 5 bases from V and 6 bases from J; junction bases left unmatched: 2. CDR3 DNA sequence: TGTGCCAGCAGCCCGACAGGGGGCGAGCAGTACTTC. This sequence encodes CASSPTGGEQYF.

This rearrangement joins TRBV19 to TRBJ1-1, with no clear D. The CDR3 is made up of 12 amino acids. Per germline, CDR1 LNHDA and CDR2 SQIVND (reference sequence). The V and J ends lost 8 bases and 4 bases respectively, with 11 bases between them. The CDR3 reads CASAGWGTEAFF. As DNA, the CDR3 is TGTGCCAGTGCGGGGTGGGGCACTGAAGCTTTCTTT. The complete variable domain, with remaining parts taken from reference TRBV19 and TRBJ1-1, reads DGGITQSPKYLFRKEGQNVTLSCEQNLNHDAMYWYRQDPGQGLRLIYYSQIVNDFQKGDIAEGYSVSREKKESFPLTVTSAQKNPTAFYLCASAGWGTEAFFGQGTRLTVV.

The CDR3 coding sequence is TGTGCCAGCAGCCCGGACAGGGCCGGCGGGGAGCTGTTTTTT. Translation: CASSPDRAGGELFF. The chain links TRBV6-5 to TRBJ2-2; TRBD1 aligns across 8 bases. V was clipped by 6 bases and J by 7 bases; unmatched bases: 7. Germline assignment: CDR1 MNHEY and CDR2 SVGAGI. The CDR3 has 14 amino acids.

This clone was counted only a few times. The chain joins TRBV7-8 to TRBJ2-7; TRBD1 matches at 8 bases. Germline CDR1 is SGHVS and CDR2 is FQNEAQ. V dropped 1 base and J dropped 2; count of bases not matched to a gene: 7. This CDR3 comprises 16 residues. The chain's CDR3 is CASSLGPPDRAYEQYF. The CDR3 coding sequence is TGTGCCAGCAGCTTAGGTCCTCCGGACAGGGCCTACGAGCAGTACTTC.

V usage is TRBV21-1 and J usage is TRBJ1-2; the DNA was not compared with TRBD1, the D call given in the table. TRBV21-1 is classified as a pseudogene. The CDR3 is 14 residues long. The CDR3 nucleotides are TGTGCCAGCAGCACCCGGACAGTACCTTTTGGCTACACCTTC. Its protein product is CASSTRTVPFGYTF.

The CDR3 is CASSQDRTVPLAKNIQYF. The CDR3 nucleotides are TGCGCCAGCAGCCAAGATCGGACTGTTCCTCTAGCCAAAAACATTCAGTACTTC. The chain links TRBV4-1 to TRBJ2-4, with D maybe TRBD2 (5 bases). The CDR3 runs 18 residues. V lost 0 bases and J 0 bases, leaving 15 bases between the germline ends. The germline gives CDR1 MGHRA, CDR2 YSYEKL.

As to this clone: One end of the junction is discordant with germline, which a read error may explain. The chain carries TRBV18 and TRBJ2-7; D unresolved. The germline V gene encodes CDR1 KGHSH and CDR2 LQKENI. The CDR3 runs 13 residues. CDR3 DNA: TGTGCCAGCTCCCCACCGGCTCTTCAGGAGCAGTACTTC. The encoded protein is CASSPPALQEQYF.

V gene TRBV4-1 combines with J gene TRBJ2-3; TRBD2 agrees at 8 bases. Germline CDR1 is MGHRA and CDR2 is YSYEKL. The V segment lost 4 bases and the J segment 7 bases; nucleotides outside the gene matches: 10. There are 15 residues in the CDR3. The CDR3 nucleotides read TGCGCCAGCAGCCCGCCGAGCGGGGGAGTTAATACGCAGTATTTT. Its translation is CASSPPSGGVNTQYF.

This clone came up a few times. CDR3 region: CASSQEKVGEQYF. Written as DNA, the CDR3 is TGCGCCAGCAGCCAAGAGAAAGTCGGGGAGCAGTACTTC. The chain carries TRBV4-1 and TRBJ2-7; D is ambiguous. V was shortened by 0 bases and J by 7 bases, with 10 bases between the two germline ends. This CDR3 region has 13 residues. Germline values: CDR1 MGHRA, CDR2 YSYEKL.

The J gene is TRBJ2-7, the V gene TRBV13, with a tentative D call TRBD1 (5 bases). V lost 5 bases to trimming and J lost 2 bases, with 7 bases between them. The length of the CDR3 is 12 residues. Per the germline V gene, CDR1 is PRHDT and CDR2 is FYEKMQ (reference sequence). The CDR3 sequence is CASSKDTYEQYF. The CDR3 DNA is TGTGCCAGCAGCAAGGACACCTACGAGCAGTACTTC. Looking up the rest from reference TRBV13 and TRBJ2-7 gives the full variable domain: AAGVIQSPRHLIKEKRETATLKCYPIPRHDTVYWYQQGPGQDPQFLISFYEKMQSDKGSIPDRFSAQQFSDYHSELNMSSLELGDSALYFCASSKDTYEQYFGPGTRLTVT.

The rearrangement joins TRBV14 to TRBJ2-3, with a possible D match to TRBD2 (5 bases). This CDR3 is built from 15 residues. V lost 0 bases to trimming and J lost 6 bases, with 13 bases between them. The germline CDR1 and CDR2 sequences are SGHDN and FVKESK. CDR3 coding DNA: TGTGCCAGCAGCCAAGAGAGGGTAGCAAGGGATACGCAGTATTTT. Protein sequence: CASSQERVARDTQYF.

This clone was seen a handful of times. The gene calls are TRBV5-1 and TRBJ2-5, with 10 nucleotides matching TRBD2. This CDR3 has 15 residues. V shed 2 bases, J shed 4 bases, and the junction held 5 bases outside the gene matches. Germline lookup yields CDR1 SGHRS and CDR2 YFSETQ. CDR3 loop: CASSFRAGGRETQYF. CDR3 DNA: TGCGCCAGCAGCTTCCGAGCGGGGGGGCGAGAGACCCAGTACTTC.

The chain couples TRBV19 to TRBJ1-5; tentative D call: TRBD1 (5 bases). Germline V gene lookup returns CDR1 LNHDA and CDR2 SQIVND (reference sequence). This CDR3 contains 16 residues. V was shortened by 3 bases and J by 2 bases, with 14 bases between the two germline ends. The CDR3 sequence is CASSMARAAGNQPQHF. Here the CDR3 DNA reads TGTGCCAGTAGTATGGCCAGGGCAGCTGGCAATCAGCCCCAGCATTTT. Complete variable domain (other parts from reference TRBV19 and TRBJ1-5): DGGITQSPKYLFRKEGQNVTLSCEQNLNHDAMYWYRQDPGQGLRLIYYSQIVNDFQKGDIAEGYSVSREKKESFPLTVTSAQKNPTAFYLCASSMARAAGNQPQHFGDGTRLSIL.

The CDR3 DNA is TGTGCCAGCTCACCACCCATTACCCGGGGGGGCGCAGATACGCAGTATTTT. Protein: CASSPPITRGGADTQYF. V gene TRBV18 combines with J gene TRBJ2-3; 8 nucleotides align to TRBD2. V lost 0 bases to trimming and J lost 4 bases; unmatched junction nucleotides: 9. Per germline, CDR1 KGHSH and CDR2 LQKENI. The CDR3 contains 17 residues.

The genes are TRBV9 and TRBJ1-6; 7 nucleotides agree with TRBD1. V lost 2 bases and J lost 8; bases outside the gene matches: 7. Germline V lookup: CDR1 SGDLS, CDR2 YYNGEE. The CDR3 spans 15 residues. The CDR3 bases are TGTGCCAGCAGCGTCGGAGAGGGGGCATATTCACCCCTCCACTTT. Its protein product is CASSVGEGAYSPLHF.

This clone has only a few counts. CDR3 coding DNA: TGTGCCTCAGCCCAGCGGGGGGACACAGATACGCAGTATTTT. It codes for CASAQRGDTDTQYF. This chain links TRBV9 with TRBJ2-3; 9 bases fit TRBD2. Trimming took 10 bases from V and 2 from J; bases not matched to a gene: 8. The CDR3 consists of 14 residues. In germline, CDR1 is SGDLS, CDR2 YYNGEE.

The chain uses TRBV14 and TRBJ2-5; the D is unclear. Germline lookup yields CDR1 SGHDN and CDR2 FVKESK. This CDR3 has 12 residues. Deletions cut 0 bases from V and 5 bases from J, with 4 bases between. The CDR3: CASSQDLETQYF. CDR3 nucleotides: TGTGCCAGCAGCCAAGATCTTGAGACCCAGTACTTC. Supplemented by reference TRBV14 and TRBJ2-5, the full variable domain reads EAGVTQFPSHSVIEKGQTVTLRCDPISGHDNLYWYRRVMGKEIKFLLHFVKESKQDESGMPNNRFLAERTGGTYSTLKVQPAELEDSGVYFCASSQDLETQYFGPGTRLLVL.

The J gene is TRBJ2-2, the V gene TRBV9; the D gene is possibly TRBD2 (5 bases). CDR3 length: 17 residues. Germline V gene lookup returns CDR1 SGDLS and CDR2 YYNGEE. Trimming stripped 3 bases from V and 1 base from J, with 16 bases between. CDR3 coding DNA: TGTGCCAGCAGCGCCCCCCTGAAGCGGATGAACACCGGGGAGCTGTTTTTT. Amino acids: CASSAPLKRMNTGELFF.

The chain is built from TRBV7-6 and TRBJ2-7, with 11 bases lining up with TRBD2. Germline V CDR1 and CDR2: SGHVS, FNYEAQ. V dropped 5 bases and J dropped 4; count of bases not matched to a gene: 7. This CDR3 region has 15 residues. CDR3 DNA: TGTGCCAGCAGCATTACGACTAGCGGGACTTACGAGCAGTACTTC. Translation gives CASSITTSGTYEQYF.

This clone was counted between two and nine times. This chain uses TRBV7-7 with TRBJ1-4, with TRBD1 as a possible D gene (5 bases). V gave up 0 bases and J gave up 8 bases, with 19 bases separating them. The germline V gene encodes CDR1 SSHAT and CDR2 FNYEAQ (reference sequence). This CDR3 has 17 residues. The CDR3 spells CASSLALFKGWGEKLFF. The CDR3, as DNA: TGTGCCAGCAGCTTAGCGCTTTTTAAGGGGTGGGGCGAAAAACTGTTTTTT.

The V call is TRBV30, the J call TRBJ1-2; D is perhaps TRBD1 (6 bases). CDR1 is GTSNPN, CDR2 SVGIG, per germline (reference sequence). The CDR3 loop spans 14 amino acids. The ends were cut back, 3 bases at V and 3 bases at J, with 14 bases in the middle. Here the CDR3 DNA reads TGTGCCTGGAGCCCTTCGGGACACCACTATGGCTACACCTTC. It yields the protein CAWSPSGHHYGYTF.

This clone came up once. The CDR3 bases are TGTGCCAGCAGCCCCGTGGATAGCGGGAGATTAGTAGATACGCAGTATTTT. Protein product: CASSPVDSGRLVDTQYF. This chain joins TRBV7-2 and TRBJ2-3; the match to TRBD2 covers 9 bases. The CDR3 contains 17 residues. Germline CDR1 is SGHTA and CDR2 is FQGNSA. V was clipped by 5 bases and J by 5 bases; unmatched bases: 14.

V gene TRBV19 combines with J gene TRBJ1-5; D ambiguous. CDR1 is LNHDA and CDR2 is SQIVND in the germline V gene (reference sequence). The CDR3 sequence is 15 residues long. Trimming took 3 bases from V and 2 from J, leaving 11 bases between them. CDR3 amino acids: CASSMGGVGNQPQHF. DNA for the CDR3: TGTGCCAGTAGTATGGGAGGTGTCGGCAATCAGCCCCAGCATTTT. Combining the CDR3 with reference TRBV19 and TRBJ1-5 gives the whole variable domain DGGITQSPKYLFRKEGQNVTLSCEQNLNHDAMYWYRQDPGQGLRLIYYSQIVNDFQKGDIAEGYSVSREKKESFPLTVTSAQKNPTAFYLCASSMGGVGNQPQHFGDGTRLSIL.

A remark on this clone: A read error may produce the germline difference seen at one junction end. The chain recombines TRBV6-5 with TRBJ2-2; a weak D match, TRBD2 (6 bases). The length of the CDR3 is 14 residues. Germline V gives CDR1 MNHEY, CDR2 SVGAGI. Here the CDR3 DNA reads TGTGCCAGCAGTGACTCCCGGGAGACCGGGGAGCTGTTTTTT. Translating it yields CASSDSRETGELFF.

This chain uses TRBV30 with TRBJ2-7; D gene uncertain. Germline V gene data show CDR1 as GTSNPN and CDR2 as SVGIG (reference sequence). The CDR3 has 13 residues. V was shortened by 0 bases and J by 2 bases, with 8 bases between the two germline ends. For the CDR3, the DNA is TGTGCCTGGAGTGTACCGGTTACCTACGAGCAGTACTTC. This encodes CAWSVPVTYEQYF.